These T cell receptor beta chains were read from a single sample in a study of identical twins. TCRdb used MiXCR to reprocess the 5' RACE reads, holding one entry per CDR3 protein. The sample contains some 500,000 distinct CDR3 sequences, 7.5% to 10% of which appear only once. Separately, the same data were catalogued under a study of yellow fever vaccine responses in identical twins.

Sequenced input: PBMCs. Receptors originate from a woman aged 18-29 years in good health. CDR3s include the opening cysteine and the closing phenylalanine or tryptophan. The order of the fields is J gene, clone size, V gene, D gene, CDR3 DNA, CDR3 protein. A D gene is named only where the DNA matches it firmly. Clone size, where shown, is once, few, many, or a class for clones that have expanded.

j_gene: TRBJ1-2; abundance: many; v_gene: TRBV29-1; d_gene: -; CDR3nt: TGCAGCGTTGAAGAAGGTACCTATGGCTACACCTTC; CDR3aa: CSVEEGTYGYTF
j_gene: TRBJ2-3; abundance: many; v_gene: TRBV20-1; d_gene: -; CDR3nt: TGCAGTGCTAGAACAGGGAGCACAGATACGCAGTATTTT; CDR3aa: CSARTGSTDTQYF
j_gene: TRBJ1-5; abundance: -; v_gene: TRBV7-9; d_gene: -; CDR3nt: TGTGCCAGCAGCTTAGTTCTAGGGACTCAGCCCCAGCATTTT; CDR3aa: CASSLVLGTQPQHF
j_gene: TRBJ2-5; abundance: -; v_gene: TRBV27; d_gene: TRBD2; CDR3nt: TGTGCCAGCAGTTCACCGGGACTAGCGGGGGTGCAAGAGACCCAGTACTTC; CDR3aa: CASSSPGLAGVQETQYF
j_gene: TRBJ2-7; abundance: many; v_gene: TRBV27; d_gene: -; CDR3nt: TGTGCCAGCACCCAACTCGGGACGGAATACGAGCAGTACTTC; CDR3aa: CASTQLGTEYEQYF
j_gene: TRBJ1-5; abundance: many; v_gene: TRBV6-2/TRBV6-3; d_gene: TRBD1; CDR3nt: TGTGCCAGCAGTTTCGGGACAGAGAATCAGCCCCAGCATTTT; CDR3aa: CASSFGTENQPQHF
j_gene: TRBJ2-7; abundance: few; v_gene: TRBV28; d_gene: -; CDR3nt: TGTGCCAGCAGCCTTCTGGGAATGACCTACGAGCAGTACTTC; CDR3aa: CASSLLGMTYEQYF
j_gene: TRBJ2-7; abundance: few; v_gene: TRBV7-9; d_gene: TRBD2; CDR3nt: TGTGCCAGCAGTTCCGGGACTAGCGGGAAGGGGGACTACGAGCAGTACTTC; CDR3aa: CASSSGTSGKGDYEQYF
j_gene: TRBJ2-7; abundance: many; v_gene: TRBV12-3/TRBV12-4; d_gene: TRBD2; CDR3nt: TGTGCCAGCAGTTTGGGGAGCGGGGGCTCCTACGAGCAGTACTTC; CDR3aa: CASSLGSGGSYEQYF
j_gene: TRBJ2-6; abundance: many; v_gene: TRBV19; d_gene: -; CDR3nt: TGTGCCAGTCTCTCCGTCTCTGGGGCCAACGTCCTGACTTTC; CDR3aa: CASLSVSGANVLTF